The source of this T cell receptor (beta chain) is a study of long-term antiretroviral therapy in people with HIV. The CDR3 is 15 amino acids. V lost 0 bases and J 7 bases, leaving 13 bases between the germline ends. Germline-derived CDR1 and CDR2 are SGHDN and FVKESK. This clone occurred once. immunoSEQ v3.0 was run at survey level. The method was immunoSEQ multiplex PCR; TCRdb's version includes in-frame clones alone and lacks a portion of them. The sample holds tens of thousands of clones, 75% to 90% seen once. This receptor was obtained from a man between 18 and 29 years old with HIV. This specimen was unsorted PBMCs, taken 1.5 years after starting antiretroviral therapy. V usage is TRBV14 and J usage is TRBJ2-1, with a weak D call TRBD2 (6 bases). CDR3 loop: CASSQDGLARNEQFF. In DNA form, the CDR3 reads TGTGCCAGCAGCCAAGACGGGCTAGCGAGGAATGAGCAGTTCTTC.